The T cell receptor (beta chain) described here comes from a study of T-cell memory formation after mild COVID-19. TCRdb re-derived calls from the 5' RACE reads in MiXCR, one entry per CDR3 protein. Altogether more than 120,000 distinct CDR3 sequences are present, under 7% being singletons, with the ten largest covering 2% to 2.5%. This clonotype was found many times. Sequenced sample: PBMCs or a T cell subset sorted from them (not recorded which). The sequence derives from an adult woman who had mild COVID-19 (a few samples of this study predate the infection). Cell type and time point are not known.

This chain's CDR3 is CSGGSRGMNEQYF. CDR3 DNA sequence: TGCAGCGGAGGATCCAGGGGAATGAACGAGCAGTACTTC. The genes are TRBV29-1 and TRBJ2-7; D is possibly TRBD1 (6 bases). The V gene's germline CDR1 is SQVTM and CDR2 ANQGSEA. The CDR3 totals 13 residues. V lost 7 bases, J lost 5 bases, and 18 bases lay in between.